What follows are 29 T cell receptor beta chains derived from one specimen sequenced in a study of T cell repertoires in cytomegalovirus infection. Their recognized antigens are unknown. MiXCR was run by TCRdb on the reads, yielding one entry per CDR3 protein. The sample records some 700,000 distinct CDR3 sequences, roughly a third being singletons. This material consisted of cultured PBMCs, taken from culture after CMV antigen stimulation. The origin of the receptors is a human donor in good health (CMV status not recorded). Some clones in this sample may be carry-over from other donors' samples.

This clonotype was picked up a small number of times. The chain carries TRBV7-8 and TRBJ2-3; D possibly corresponds to TRBD1 (6 bases). CDR1 and CDR2 (germline): SGHVS, FQNEAQ. This CDR3 region has 16 residues. The V and J ends lost 5 bases and 4 bases respectively, with 19 bases between them. The CDR3 sequence: CASSTPGHSLPDTQYF. As DNA, the CDR3 is TGTGCCAGCAGCACGCCGGGACACTCACTCCCAGATACGCAGTATTTT. The variable domain in full, with the rest retrieved from reference TRBV7-8 and TRBJ2-3, is GAGVSQSPRYKVAKRGQDVALRCDPISGHVSLFWYQQALGQGPEFLTYFQNEAQLDKSGLPSDRFFAERPEGSVSTLKIQRTQQEDSAVYLCASSTPGHSLPDTQYFGPGTRLTVL.

This clonotype was recorded many times. The CDR3 bases are TGTGCCAGCAGCTTTCGGTCTAGCGGGACGGGGACCCAGTACTTC. Protein: CASSFRSSGTGTQYF. The chain has TRBV7-2 and TRBJ2-5; 9 bases agree with TRBD2. CDR1 is SGHTA and CDR2 is FQGNSA in the germline V gene. V was pared by 3 bases and J by 7 bases, with 9 bases of the junction left unmatched. The CDR3 totals 15 residues.

V is TRBV7-2 and J is TRBJ2-3; 9 bases fit TRBD2. The CDR3 consists of 14 residues. Unmatched junction bases numbered 6, after V lost 6 bases and J lost 5 bases. Germline CDR1 SGHTA, CDR2 FQGNSA. Here the CDR3 DNA reads TGTGCCAGCAGACGAGCGGGAGGCATAGATACGCAGTATTTT. It codes for CASRRAGGIDTQYF.

This clonotype was counted between two and nine times. The chain couples TRBV7-2 to TRBJ1-2; TRBD1 is a possible D gene (5 bases). Trimming stripped 7 bases from V and 8 bases from J, with 17 bases between. Germline CDR1 reads SGHTA; CDR2 reads FQGNSA. CDR3 length equals 13 residues. The CDR3 coding sequence is TGTGCCAGCATCCCTAACTCTGGGGCAGGCTACACCTTC. Its translation: CASIPNSGAGYTF.

This sequence joins TRBV28 and TRBJ2-5, with no clear D. The V and J ends lost 3 bases and 5 bases respectively, with 4 bases between them. Germline V CDR1 and CDR2: MDHEN, SYDVKM. CDR3 length: 11 amino acids. This chain's CDR3 is CASSFFETQYF. CDR3 bases: TGTGCCAGCAGTTTTTTCGAGACCCAGTACTTC.

Note on this clonotype: At one end, the junction sequence differs from germline, possibly due to a read error. This chain joins TRBV6-1 and TRBJ1-1, with TRBD1 identical over 9 bases. Germline CDR1 and CDR2: MNHNS and SASEGT. The CDR3 has 15 amino acids. The CDR3, as DNA: TGTGCCAGCTCCGGGACAGGGTCGTGGTACACTGAAGCTTTATTT. Encoded protein: CASSGTGSWYTEALF.

This clonotype was counted only a few times. The chain combines TRBV7-6 with TRBJ2-7; weak D call: TRBD2 (5 bases). Deletions cut 6 bases from V and 1 base from J, with 7 bases between. This CDR3 contains 12 residues. Germline CDR1 SGHVS, CDR2 FNYEAQ. The CDR3 sequence: CASSGESYEQYF. CDR3 nucleotides: TGTGCCAGCAGTGGGGAGTCCTACGAGCAGTACTTC.

The sample holds many counts of this clonotype. The chain couples TRBV7-2 to TRBJ2-2; D not certain. The CDR3 covers 11 residues. Germline-derived CDR1 and CDR2 are SGHTA and FQGNSA. With 8 bases removed from V and 6 bases from J, the gap between germline ends came to 7 bases. Here the CDR3 DNA reads TGTGCCAGCCAACGGGCCGGGGAGCTGTTTTTT. It yields the protein CASQRAGELFF.

The chain combines TRBV10-3 with TRBJ2-7, with 7 bases lining up with TRBD1. The CDR3 loop spans 15 amino acids. The germline CDR1 and CDR2 sequences are ENHRY and SYGVKD. Germline trimming cut 6 bases from V and 2 bases from J; bases unmatched to any gene: 10. CDR3 residues: CAISADRVYTYEQYF. The CDR3 DNA follows: TGTGCCATCAGCGCCGACAGGGTCTATACCTACGAGCAGTACTTC.

This clonotype was detected many times. The V gene is TRBV7-2, the J gene TRBJ2-3; 9 bases fit TRBD2. The V segment lost 1 base and the J segment 4 bases; nucleotides outside the gene matches: 6. Germline V gene data show CDR1 as SGHTA and CDR2 as FQGNSA. The CDR3 loop spans 16 amino acids. CDR3 sequence reads: CASSLGGGRAADTQYF. The CDR3 coding sequence is TGTGCCAGCAGCTTAGGCGGCGGGAGGGCTGCAGATACGCAGTATTTT.

This chain connects TRBV20-1 to TRBJ2-1; D call uncertain. Trimming took off 6 bases at V and 0 bases at J, with 12 bases between the two ends. The CDR3 covers 14 residues. The germline V gene has CDR1 DFQATT and CDR2 SNEGSKA (reference sequence). As DNA, the CDR3 is TGCAGTGCCGAGACTGGCCCCTCCTACAATGAGCAGTTCTTC. As protein: CSAETGPSYNEQFF.

V gene TRBV20-1 combines with J gene TRBJ2-7; TRBD2 matches at 10 bases. The V gene's germline CDR1 is DFQATT and CDR2 SNEGSKA (reference sequence). The J segment lost 2 bases and the V segment lost 7 bases, leaving 17 bases of the junction unmatched. This CDR3 region has 17 residues. CDR3 sequence reads: CSGMRAGGRFGPYEQYF. The DNA for the CDR3 is TGCAGTGGCATGCGAGCGGGAGGGCGATTCGGACCCTACGAGCAGTACTTC.

The chain employs TRBV5-1 and TRBJ2-2, with unresolved D. V lost 1 base, J lost 6 bases, and 19 bases lay in between. Germline V CDR1 and CDR2: SGHRS, YFSETQ. The CDR3 contains 17 residues. The CDR3 here is CASSLSVESRRSGELFF. The CDR3, as DNA: TGCGCCAGCAGCTTGTCCGTGGAGTCCCGAAGGTCCGGGGAGCTGTTTTTT.

The chain links TRBV20-1 to TRBJ1-1; the D is unclear. Germline loops: CDR1 DFQATT, CDR2 SNEGSKA (reference sequence). Trimming took off 0 bases at V and 3 bases at J, with 8 bases between the two ends. CDR3 length: 13 amino acids. This CDR3 is CSAREVMDTEAFF. The CDR3 DNA is TGCAGTGCTAGAGAAGTGATGGACACTGAAGCTTTCTTT.

The sample holds a few counts of this clonotype. The chain is built from TRBV7-2 and TRBJ2-5; 8 bases fit TRBD2. The CDR3 contains 18 residues. The ends lost 5 bases at V and 2 bases at J; junction bases unmatched: 16. Germline V lookup: CDR1 SGHTA, CDR2 FQGNSA. The CDR3 loop is CASSPRGGVGVGQETQYF. Written as DNA, the CDR3 is TGTGCCAGCAGCCCCCGGGGGGGGGTAGGGGTTGGGCAAGAGACCCAGTACTTC.

The gene calls are TRBV10-3 and TRBJ2-1; 10 nucleotides match TRBD1. CDR1 ENHRY and CDR2 SYGVKD come from the germline V gene. V lost 8 bases to trimming and J lost 6 bases; unmatched junction nucleotides: 13. There are 16 residues in the CDR3. The CDR3 is CAIGPRGTGVPNEQFF. For the CDR3, the DNA is TGTGCCATCGGACCCAGAGGGACAGGGGTGCCCAATGAGCAGTTCTTC.

This clonotype appeared a few times. This rearrangement joins TRBV7-2 to TRBJ2-5; unclear D gene. Looked up from germline, CDR1 is SGHTA and CDR2 is FQGNSA. The CDR3 has 13 amino acids. V was clipped by 3 bases and J by 1 base, with 6 bases between them. CDR3 amino acids: CASSFAAQETQYF. CDR3 bases: TGTGCCAGCAGCTTCGCGGCCCAAGAGACCCAGTACTTC.

The CDR3 region has the DNA TGCAGTGCTAGGGGGGGAGGATGGGACACTGAAGCTTTCTTT. This translates into CSARGGGWDTEAFF. The rearrangement links TRBV20-1 to TRBJ1-1; possibly TRBD1 for D (5 bases). CDR1 is DFQATT, CDR2 SNEGSKA, per germline (reference sequence). V was clipped by 3 bases and J by 3 bases, with 14 bases between them. The CDR3 has 14 amino acids.

This clonotype was picked up many times. The V gene is TRBV7-2, the J gene TRBJ2-5, with D unresolved. Germline CDR1 is SGHTA and CDR2 is FQGNSA. V was shortened by 2 bases and J by 5 bases, with 9 bases between the two germline ends. This CDR3 region has 13 residues. The CDR3 is CASSLTTPETQYF. The CDR3 DNA follows: TGTGCCAGCAGCTTAACCACCCCCGAGACCCAGTACTTC. The complete variable domain, with remaining parts taken from reference TRBV7-2 and TRBJ2-5, reads GAGVSQSPSNKVTEKGKDVELRCDPISGHTALYWYRQSLGQGLEFLIYFQGNSAPDKSGLPSDRFSAERTGGSVSTLTIQRTQQEDSAVYLCASSLTTPETQYFGPGTRLLVL.

The J gene is TRBJ2-3, the V gene TRBV7-2, with unresolved D. From germline, CDR1 is SGHTA and CDR2 FQGNSA. CDR3 length: 13 amino acids. The V end lost 5 bases, the J end lost 5 bases, and 11 bases lay between the germline ends. Here the CDR3 DNA reads TGTGCCAGCAGCCGACCGTGGGGAGATACGCAGTATTTT. Its protein is CASSRPWGDTQYF.

This clonotype has a handful of counts. The genes are TRBV2 and TRBJ2-3; no reliable D call. The V end lost 11 bases, the J end lost 5 bases, and 20 bases lay between the germline ends. The CDR3 runs to 14 residues. Per the germline V gene, CDR1 is SNHLY and CDR2 is FYNNEI. In DNA, the CDR3 is TGTGCCGCGTGCCCGGACCCAGGAGTAGATACGCAGTATTTT. It is translated as CAACPDPGVDTQYF.

As for this clonotype: It may be a read error: a sequence one base away is much more abundant. J is TRBJ2-7 and V is TRBV7-6, with D hard to call. This CDR3 contains 11 residues. Germline loops: CDR1 SGHVS, CDR2 FNYEAQ. Trimming removed 6 bases from V and 2 bases from J, with 5 bases in between. This chain's CDR3 is CASRKTYEQYF. Written as DNA, the CDR3 is TGTGCCAGCAGAAAAACCTACGAGCAGTACTTC. Combining the CDR3 with reference TRBV7-6 and TRBJ2-7 gives the whole variable domain GAGVSQSPRYKVTKRGQDVALRCDPISGHVSLYWYRQALGQGPEFLTYFNYEAQQDKSGLPNDRFSAERPEGSISTLTIQRTEQRDSAMYRCASRKTYEQYFGPGTRLTVT.

J is TRBJ1-3 and V is TRBV19; D gene unclear. Germline loops: CDR1 LNHDA, CDR2 SQIVND (reference sequence). This CDR3 is 15 amino acids long. V was cut by 11 bases and J by 0 bases, with 17 bases left in between. The CDR3 spells CACSVRDLSGNTIYF. The CDR3 nucleotides read TGTGCCTGCTCTGTACGGGATCTCTCTGGAAACACCATATATTTT.

The chain carries TRBV19 and TRBJ2-3; tentatively, D is TRBD2 (7 bases). Trimming took off 8 bases at V and 5 bases at J, with 20 bases between the two ends. Germline lookup yields CDR1 LNHDA and CDR2 SQIVND (reference sequence). The CDR3 is 15 amino acids. The CDR3 bases are TGTGCCAGTCAGCAGGCGGGGGCGAGGGAAGATACGCAGTATTTT. Its translation is CASQQAGAREDTQYF.

This clonotype was seen more than once but under ten times. The chain is built from TRBV20-1 and TRBJ2-1; 13 bases match TRBD2. Trimming took 5 bases from V and 7 from J; bases not matched to a gene: 14. Germline CDR1 and CDR2: DFQATT and SNEGSKA (reference sequence). The CDR3 runs 17 residues. CDR3 DNA sequence: TGCAGTGCTCCGAACCACCAAACTAGCGGGAGGGCAAATGAGCAGTTCTTC. This sequence encodes CSAPNHQTSGRANEQFF.

This clonotype was seen once. The chain carries TRBV19 and TRBJ1-1, with D maybe TRBD1 (6 bases). The germline V and J ends were trimmed by 7 bases and 1 base, with 10 bases remaining between them. Germline V gives CDR1 LNHDA, CDR2 SQIVND (reference sequence). The CDR3 is 13 amino acids. The CDR3 DNA reads TGTGCCAGTAAGTACAGGGAGAACACTGAAGCTTTCTTT. This encodes CASKYRENTEAFF.

This clonotype was observed a few times. The chain has TRBV7-9 and TRBJ2-7; D perhaps matches TRBD1 (6 bases). CDR1 is SEHNR and CDR2 is FQNEAQ in the germline V gene (reference sequence). Trimming removed 1 base from V and 4 bases from J, with 11 bases in between. The CDR3 spans 14 residues. DNA for the CDR3: TGTGCCAGCAGCTTAGTAGGAGGACAGTACGAGCAGTACTTC. This encodes CASSLVGGQYEQYF.

In its sample, this clonotype was seen a few times. The chain links TRBV12-5 to TRBJ1-3; D is unresolved. V lost 6 bases to trimming and J lost 4 bases, with 16 bases between them. The CDR3 length is 15 residues. Looked up from germline, CDR1 is LGHNT and CDR2 is FRNRAP. CDR3 coding DNA: TGTGCTAGTGGCCTCCGGGTCCCTCCAGGAAACACCATATATTTT. Translated, it gives CASGLRVPPGNTIYF.

The rearrangement links TRBV6-1 to TRBJ2-1; no reliable D call. The CDR3 contains 12 residues. The germline V gene encodes CDR1 MNHNS and CDR2 SASEGT. Trimming removed 6 bases at V and 6 bases at J, with 9 bases between. Written as DNA, the CDR3 is TGTGCCAGCAGCCAAGACACCAATGAGCAGTTCTTC. Translated, it gives CASSQDTNEQFF.